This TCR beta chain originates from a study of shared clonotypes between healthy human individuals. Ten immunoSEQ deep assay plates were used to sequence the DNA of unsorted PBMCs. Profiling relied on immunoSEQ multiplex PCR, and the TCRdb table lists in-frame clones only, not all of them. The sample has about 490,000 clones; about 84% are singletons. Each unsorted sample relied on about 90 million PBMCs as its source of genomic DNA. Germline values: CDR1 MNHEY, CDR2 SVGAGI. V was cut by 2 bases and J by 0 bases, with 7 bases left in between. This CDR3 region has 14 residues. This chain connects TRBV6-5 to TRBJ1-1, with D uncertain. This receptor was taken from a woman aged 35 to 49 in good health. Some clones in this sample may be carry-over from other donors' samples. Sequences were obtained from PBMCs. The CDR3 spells CASSYEALNTEAFF. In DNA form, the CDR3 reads TGTGCCAGCAGTTACGAGGCATTGAACACTGAAGCTTTCTTT.